A selection of T cell receptor beta chains follows, all from one sample in a study of T cells in Graves' hyperthyroidism and ophthalmopathy. TCRdb recomputed calls from the multiplex PCR reads with MiXCR, one row per CDR3 protein. The profile covers 610,000 or so distinct CDR3 sequences, with more than 45% appearing a single time and roughly 8.2% taken by the ten largest. Sequences were obtained from peripheral blood or thyroid tissue (not recorded which). The receptors stem from a young woman with Graves' hyperthyroidism. Both conserved end residues are part of each CDR3. D genes are given only for firm matches. The size entry is marked missing in some rows and otherwise reads once, few, many or a size class.

V gene	D gene	clone size	J gene	CDR3 protein	CDR3 DNA
TRBV20-1	-	many	TRBJ1-3	CSATLIPGNTIYF	TGCAGTGCTACCTTGATTCCTGGAAACACCATATATTTT
TRBV15	-	-	TRBJ1-2	CATSSFGRDYGYTF	TGTGCCACCAGCAGCTTCGGTCGGGACTATGGCTACACCTTC
TRBV5-1	-	many	TRBJ1-2	CASSFPGTYGYTF	TGCGCCAGCAGCTTTCCAGGGACCTATGGCTACACCTTC
TRBV2	TRBD2	once	TRBJ2-7	CASSEIAGSYEQYF	TGTGCCAGCAGTGAAATAGCGGGTTCCTACGAGCAGTACTTC
TRBV7-9	TRBD1	-	TRBJ1-1	CASIQGQGNTEAFF	TGTGCCAGCATCCAAGGACAGGGGAACACTGAAGCTTTCTTT
TRBV6-5	-	many	TRBJ1-1	CASSYPRGIPLF	TGTGCCAGCAGTTACCCCCGGGGGATACCTTTATTT
TRBV20-1	-	many	TRBJ1-2	CSAREPGPMSYGYTF	TGCAGTGCTAGAGAGCCGGGGCCTATGTCGTATGGCTACACCTTC
TRBV7-6	-	once	TRBJ2-7	CASSQQGSQPQQYF	TGTGCCAGCAGCCAGCAAGGGAGTCAGCCCCAGCAGTACTTC
TRBV20-1	-	-	TRBJ2-1	CSALSGSGEQFF	TGCAGTGCCCTGTCGGGGTCCGGTGAGCAGTTCTTC
TRBV24-1	TRBD1	many	TRBJ2-2	CATSRDRGRSTGELFF	TGTGCCACCAGCCGGGACAGGGGGCGCAGCACCGGGGAGCTGTTTTTT
TRBV29-1	TRBD2	-	TRBJ2-7	CSVEGTTDLAGFYEQYF	TGCAGCGTTGAGGGAACGACAGATTTAGCGGGATTCTACGAGCAGTACTTC
TRBV12-3/TRBV12-4	TRBD1	many	TRBJ2-5	CASTPHRDRKETQYF	TGTGCCAGCACCCCACACCGGGACAGGAAAGAGACCCAGTACTTC